These 10 T cell receptor beta chains were all obtained from the same sample, sequenced in a study of blood T cell repertoires in COVID-19. Profiling relied on immunoSEQ multiplex PCR, and the TCRdb table lists in-frame clones only, not all of them. The top ten clones hold about 5.8% of a sample with fewer than 150,000 clones, 70% to 90% of them seen once. Material: peripheral blood. The source is a human donor in a cohort sampled during active COVID-19.

The chain employs TRBV29-1 and TRBJ1-1; D remains unclear. The CDR3 sequence is 13 residues long. Between the trimmed V and J ends, which lost 6 bases and 0 bases, there was a span of 11 bases. Germline CDR1 SQVTM, CDR2 ANQGSEA. The CDR3 coding sequence is TGCAGCGTCGCTCGGGTGCTGAACACTGAAGCTTTCTTT. Translating it yields CSVARVLNTEAFF.

This clone was observed a few times. The rearrangement uses TRBV28 and TRBJ2-1; possible D gene TRBD1, 6 bases. This CDR3 contains 13 residues. Germline CDR1 reads MDHEN; CDR2 reads SYDVKM. V lost 8 bases and J 1 base, leaving 9 bases between the germline ends. The CDR3 is CASRDISYNEQFF. The CDR3 coding sequence is TGTGCCAGCCGGGACATTTCCTACAATGAGCAGTTCTTC.

The CDR3 loop reads CAWSSRSWYNNQPQHF. The DNA of the CDR3 is TGTGCCTGGAGTTCAAGAAGTTGGTACAACAATCAGCCCCAGCATTTT. The chain has TRBV30 and TRBJ1-5; D not resolved. Deletions cut 2 bases from V and 3 bases from J, with 17 bases between. The germline V gene has CDR1 GTSNPN and CDR2 SVGIG (reference sequence). The CDR3 covers 16 residues.

The gene calls are TRBV18 and TRBJ2-5, with 8 bases aligning to TRBD2. V shed 6 bases, J shed 2 bases, and the junction held 14 bases outside the gene matches. CDR1 KGHSH and CDR2 LQKENI come from the germline V gene. The CDR3 runs 17 residues. The CDR3 is CASSPPGLEKRQETQYF. CDR3 bases: TGTGCCAGCTCTCCGCCGGGACTAGAGAAAAGACAAGAGACCCAGTACTTC.

The chain uses TRBV4-1 and TRBJ2-3; D is possibly TRBD2 (6 bases). Trimming took 4 bases from V and 1 from J, leaving 12 bases between them. The CDR3 totals 15 residues. Germline CDR1 is MGHRA and CDR2 is YSYEKL. CDR3 in amino acids: CASSPTGDRTDTQYF. The CDR3 DNA reads as TGCGCCAGCAGCCCAACGGGAGACCGCACAGATACGCAGTATTTT.

The rearrangement links TRBV10-3 to TRBJ2-3; possible D gene TRBD1, 6 bases. The CDR3 spans 12 residues. Trimming removed 6 bases at V and 5 bases at J, with 9 bases between. The germline V gene encodes CDR1 ENHRY and CDR2 SYGVKD. CDR3 in DNA: TGTGCCATCAGCTGGACAGAAGATACGCAGTATTTT. Translating gives CAISWTEDTQYF.

CDR3 coding DNA: TGTGCCAGCAGTCCCCGGGACAGGGGTCAAGCTAACTATGGCTACACCTTC. This gives the protein CASSPRDRGQANYGYTF. The rearrangement uses TRBV6-6 and TRBJ1-2; 10 nucleotides line up with TRBD1. Per germline, CDR1 MNHNY and CDR2 SVGAGI (reference sequence). The V segment lost 5 bases and the J segment 0 bases; nucleotides outside the gene matches: 9. CDR3 length: 17 residues.

This chain uses TRBV5-1 with TRBJ2-7, with a possible D match to TRBD1 (5 bases). V gave up 3 bases and J gave up 3 bases, with 10 bases separating them. This CDR3 has 13 amino acids. CDR1 SGHRS and CDR2 YFSETQ come from the germline V gene. This chain's CDR3 is CASSYSGNYEQYF. As DNA, the CDR3 is TGCGCCAGCAGCTATTCAGGGAACTACGAGCAGTACTTC.

This sequence joins TRBV6-4 and TRBJ2-7, with 10 bases that match TRBD2. The trim removed 6 bases at V and 0 bases at J, leaving 8 bases unmatched. Germline V CDR1 and CDR2: MRHNA, SNTAGT. The length of the CDR3 is 16 residues. CDR3 protein: CASRQKSGGASYEQYF. The CDR3 DNA follows: TGTGCCAGCAGACAAAAAAGCGGGGGGGCCTCCTACGAGCAGTACTTC.

This clone was found once. The rearrangement joins TRBV30 to TRBJ2-6; tentative D call: TRBD1 (5 bases). Trimming took off 3 bases at V and 1 base at J, with 10 bases between the two ends. The CDR3 totals 15 residues. CDR1 is GTSNPN, CDR2 SVGIG, per germline (reference sequence). The chain's CDR3 is CAWSRTHSGANVLTF. The DNA of the CDR3 is TGTGCCTGGAGCCGGACACATTCTGGGGCCAACGTCCTGACTTTC.